This T cell receptor beta chain is from a study of T cells after yellow fever vaccination. Study-wide context: Low-cell-number fractions were prepared with SMART-Seq v4 Ultra Low Input.

The sample holds a few counts of this clonotype. Its antigen is currently unknown. The V segment lost 4 bases and the J segment 5 bases; nucleotides outside the gene matches: 8. This CDR3 has 17 amino acids. Germline V gives CDR1 SGHAT, CDR2 FQNNGV. General study points: Clonotypes found in both CD4 and CD8 compartments made up a small share. At under 97% for CD4 and 75% to 90% for CD8, most primary-vaccination clones showed up again after the booster.

Production of TCR cDNA was by 5'RACE template switching, which also added a universal primer site and UMIs. Each CDR3 protein is one row after TCRdb ran MiXCR on the 5' RACE reads. Of about 160,000 distinct CDR3 sequences detected, over 7% appear once; the ten largest clones hold roughly a third. This specimen was CD8+ T cells sorted from PBMCs, taken 45 days after the yellow fever booster vaccination. The chain couples TRBV11-2 to TRBJ2-1, with TRBD2 matching 13 bases. This receptor was identified in a man aged 18 to 29 who received the YFV17D yellow fever vaccine. CDR3 DNA: TGTGCCAGCAGCTCCCGAGGACTAGCGGGGGTAAACAATGAGCAGTTCTTC. Translated, it gives CASSSRGLAGVNNEQFF.